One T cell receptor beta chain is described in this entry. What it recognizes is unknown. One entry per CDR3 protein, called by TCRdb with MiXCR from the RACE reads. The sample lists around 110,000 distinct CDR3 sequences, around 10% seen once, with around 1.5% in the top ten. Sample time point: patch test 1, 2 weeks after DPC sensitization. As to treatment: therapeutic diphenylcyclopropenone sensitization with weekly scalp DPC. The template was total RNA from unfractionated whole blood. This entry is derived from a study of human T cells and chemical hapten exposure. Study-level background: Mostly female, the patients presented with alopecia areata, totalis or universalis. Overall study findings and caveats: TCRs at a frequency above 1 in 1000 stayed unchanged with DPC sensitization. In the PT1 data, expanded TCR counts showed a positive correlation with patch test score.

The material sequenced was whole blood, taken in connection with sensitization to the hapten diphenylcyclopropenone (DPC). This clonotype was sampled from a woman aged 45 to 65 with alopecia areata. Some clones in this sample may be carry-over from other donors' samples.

The CDR3 reads CASSLKYPLAVSSYNEQFF. Here the CDR3 DNA reads TGTGCCAGCAGCTTAAAGTACCCTCTAGCGGTAAGCTCCTACAATGAGCAGTTCTTC. The chain joins TRBV7-9 to TRBJ2-1; 7 bases agree with TRBD2. The CDR3 covers 19 residues. Germline V gives CDR1 SEHNR, CDR2 FQNEAQ (reference sequence). V lost 2 bases and J lost 0; bases outside the gene matches: 13.